This T cell receptor beta chain was found in a study of T cell responses to AZD1222 COVID-19 vaccine. The length of the CDR3 is 17 residues. The germline V gene has CDR1 SGHRS and CDR2 YFSETQ. The V gene lost 2 bases and the J gene lost 0 bases, with 15 bases spanning the gap. Generated by immunoSEQ multiplex PCR, the TCRdb table keeps only in-frame clones and is missing some. Here the sample spans 150,000 or so clones, about 90% being singletons. The specimen was peripheral blood, collected 28 days after the second dose of the MenACWY control vaccine. This clonotype originated in an adult who received the MenACWY meningococcal vaccine as a control. This rearrangement joins TRBV5-1 to TRBJ2-1; no clear D gene. The chain's CDR3 is CASSFESWGSSYNEQFF. DNA for the CDR3: TGCGCCAGCAGCTTTGAATCGTGGGGAAGCTCCTACAATGAGCAGTTCTTC. The full variable domain, with the rest looked up from reference TRBV5-1 and TRBJ2-1, is KAGVTQTPRYLIKTRGQQVTLSCSPISGHRSVSWYQQTPGQGLQFLFEYFSETQRNKGNFPGRFSGRQFSNSRSEMNVSTLELGDSALYLCASSFESWGSSYNEQFFGPGTRLTVL.